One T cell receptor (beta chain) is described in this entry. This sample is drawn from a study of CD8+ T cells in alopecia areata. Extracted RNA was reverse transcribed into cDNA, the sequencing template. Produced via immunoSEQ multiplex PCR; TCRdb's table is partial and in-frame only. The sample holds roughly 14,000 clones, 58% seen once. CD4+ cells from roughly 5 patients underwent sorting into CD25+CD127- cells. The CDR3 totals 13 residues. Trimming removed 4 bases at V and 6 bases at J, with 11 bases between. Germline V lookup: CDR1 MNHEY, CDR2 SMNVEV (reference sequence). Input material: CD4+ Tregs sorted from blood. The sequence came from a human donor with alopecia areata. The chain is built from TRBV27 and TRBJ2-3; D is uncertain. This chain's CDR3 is CASSYIPTDTQYF. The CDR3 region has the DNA TGTGCCAGCAGTTATATTCCCACGGATACGCAGTATTTT.